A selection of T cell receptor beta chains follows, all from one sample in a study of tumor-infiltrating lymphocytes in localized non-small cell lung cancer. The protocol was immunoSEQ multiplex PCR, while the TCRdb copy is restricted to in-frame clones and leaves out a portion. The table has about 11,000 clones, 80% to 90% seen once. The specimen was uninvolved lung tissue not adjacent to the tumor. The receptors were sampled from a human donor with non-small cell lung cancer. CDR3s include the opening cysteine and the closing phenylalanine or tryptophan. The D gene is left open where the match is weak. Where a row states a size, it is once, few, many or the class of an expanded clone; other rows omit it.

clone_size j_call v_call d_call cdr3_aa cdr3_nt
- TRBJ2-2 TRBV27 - CASSLSGGRTGELFF TGTGCCAGCAGTTTATCGGGGGGAAGAACCGGGGAGCTGTTTTTT
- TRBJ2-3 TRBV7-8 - CASSSQTVSGTQYF TGTGCCAGCAGCTCCCAGACCGTGTCTGGTACGCAGTATTTT
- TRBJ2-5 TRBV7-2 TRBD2 CASSFLSGGAGETQYF TGTGCCAGCAGCTTCCTTAGCGGGGGGGCAGGAGAGACCCAGTACTTC
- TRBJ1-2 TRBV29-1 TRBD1 CSAETGSSLLYGYTF TGCAGCGCCGAGACAGGGTCCTCCCTACTCTATGGCTACACCTTC
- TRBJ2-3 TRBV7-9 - CASSLLSATSTDTQYF TGTGCCAGCAGCCTCTTATCCGCGACTAGCACAGATACGCAGTATTTT
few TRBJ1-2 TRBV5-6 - CASSLSAVSARGYTF TGTGCCAGCAGCTTGTCTGCCGTTTCTGCCCGCGGCTACACCTTC
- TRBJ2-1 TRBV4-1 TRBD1 CASSQFLTGGTSGDEQFF TGCGCCAGCAGCCAATTTTTGACAGGGGGCACCTCGGGGGATGAGCAGTTCTTC
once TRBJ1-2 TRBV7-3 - CASSLALGYGYTF TGTGCCAGCAGCTTGGCACTCGGCTATGGCTACACCTTC
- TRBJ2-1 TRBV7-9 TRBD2 CASSRTSDEQFF TGTGCCAGCAGCAGGACTAGCGATGAGCAGTTCTTC
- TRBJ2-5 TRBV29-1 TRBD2 CSVGQAGGRETQYF TGCAGCGTTGGCCAAGCGGGGGGCCGGGAGACCCAGTACTTC
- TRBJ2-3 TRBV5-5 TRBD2 CASSPERGGPADTQYF TGTGCCAGCAGCCCCGAGCGGGGGGGCCCGGCAGATACGCAGTATTTT
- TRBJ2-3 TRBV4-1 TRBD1 CASSQARGTQYF TGCGCCAGCAGCCAAGCCAGGGGGACGCAGTATTTT
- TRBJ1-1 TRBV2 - CASRGGASEAFF TGTGCCAGCAGGGGAGGGGCCTCTGAAGCTTTCTTT
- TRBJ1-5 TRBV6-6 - CASRDLKRPQHF TGTGCCAGCCGGGACCTCAAGAGGCCCCAGCATTTT
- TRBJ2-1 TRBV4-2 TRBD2 CASSRMAGGVNEQFF TGTGCCAGCAGCCGGATGGCGGGGGGCGTCAATGAGCAGTTCTTC
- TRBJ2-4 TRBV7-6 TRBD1 CASSLGLPGQGFVQYF TGTGCCAGCAGCTTAGGTTTACCGGGACAGGGCTTCGTTCAGTACTTC
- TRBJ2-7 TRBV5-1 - CASSLATGTYEQYF TGCGCCAGCAGCTTGGCAACAGGGACCTACGAGCAGTACTTC
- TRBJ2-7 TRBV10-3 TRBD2 CAISADSGGPNEQYF TGTGCCATCAGTGCGGATAGCGGGGGGCCCAACGAGCAGTACTTC
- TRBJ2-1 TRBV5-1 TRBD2 CASSVRAGGGLGEQFF TGCGCCAGCAGCGTTAGAGCGGGGGGCGGGTTGGGTGAGCAGTTCTTC
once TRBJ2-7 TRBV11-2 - CASSLIQYSPYEQYF TGTGCCAGCAGCTTAATACAGTACTCCCCCTACGAGCAGTACTTC
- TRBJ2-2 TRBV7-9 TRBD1 CASRPGTANTGELFF TGTGCCAGCAGGCCCGGGACAGCGAACACCGGGGAGCTGTTTTTT
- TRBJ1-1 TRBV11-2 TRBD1 CASSPPGGTRKNTEAFF TGTGCCAGCAGCCCGCCAGGGGGCACCCGCAAGAACACTGAAGCTTTCTTT
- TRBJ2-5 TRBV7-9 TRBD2 CASSSRGSGGQTQYF TGTGCCAGCAGCTCGAGGGGAAGCGGGGGCCAGACCCAGTACTTC
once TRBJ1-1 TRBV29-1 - CSANRPGIGGTEAFF TGCAGCGCCAACAGGCCAGGAATTGGCGGCACTGAAGCTTTCTTT
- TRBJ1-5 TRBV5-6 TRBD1 CASSSGGIQPQHF TGTGCCAGCAGCTCAGGGGGCATTCAGCCCCAGCATTTT
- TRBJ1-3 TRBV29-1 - CSVVTGVSGNTIYF TGCAGCGTCGTCACAGGAGTCTCTGGAAACACCATATATTTT
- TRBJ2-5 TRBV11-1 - CASSSSDSQETQYF TGTGCCAGCAGCTCCTCGGACAGTCAAGAGACCCAGTACTTC
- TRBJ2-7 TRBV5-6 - CASSRQADEQYF TGTGCCAGCAGCCGACAGGCGGACGAGCAGTACTTC
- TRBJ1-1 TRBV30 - CAWNRQLNTEAFF TGTGCCTGGAATCGGCAGTTGAACACTGAAGCTTTCTTT
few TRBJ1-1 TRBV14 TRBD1 CASSQNSGRGTEAFF TGTGCCAGCAGCCAAAATTCGGGCAGGGGGACTGAAGCTTTCTTT
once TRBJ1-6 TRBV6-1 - CASSEQGSSYNSPLHF TGTGCCAGCAGTGAACAGGGGAGCTCCTATAATTCACCCCTCCACTTT
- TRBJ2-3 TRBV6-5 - CASSLRWSGGTDTQYF TGTGCCAGCAGTTTAAGGTGGTCGGGGGGCACAGATACGCAGTATTTT
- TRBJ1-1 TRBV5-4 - CASSPGLRNTEAFF TGTGCCAGCAGCCCGGGACTTAGGAACACTGAAGCTTTCTTT
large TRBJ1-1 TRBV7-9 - CASSLVTGARTEAFF TGTGCCAGCAGCTTAGTAACGGGGGCGAGGACTGAAGCTTTCTTT
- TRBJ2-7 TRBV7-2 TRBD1 CASSFGTGGYEQYF TGTGCCAGCAGCTTCGGGACAGGGGGTTACGAGCAGTACTTC
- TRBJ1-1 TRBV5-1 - CASSLEAGINAEAFF TGCGCCAGCAGCTTGGAGGCAGGGATCAATGCTGAAGCTTTCTTT
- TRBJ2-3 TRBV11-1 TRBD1 CASSPEADRWSDTQYF TGTGCCAGCAGCCCCGAGGCGGACAGGTGGTCAGATACGCAGTATTTT
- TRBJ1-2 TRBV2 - CASSERGGSGYTF TGTGCCAGCAGCGAGAGAGGGGGAAGTGGCTACACCTTC
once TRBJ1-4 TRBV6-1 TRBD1 CASSEPGTGRTNEKLFF TGTGCCAGCAGTGAACCCGGGACAGGGAGAACTAATGAAAAACTGTTTTTT
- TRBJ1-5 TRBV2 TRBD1 CASSLRDRDGVQPQHF TGTGCCAGCAGCCTCCGGGACAGGGACGGGGTTCAGCCCCAGCATTTT